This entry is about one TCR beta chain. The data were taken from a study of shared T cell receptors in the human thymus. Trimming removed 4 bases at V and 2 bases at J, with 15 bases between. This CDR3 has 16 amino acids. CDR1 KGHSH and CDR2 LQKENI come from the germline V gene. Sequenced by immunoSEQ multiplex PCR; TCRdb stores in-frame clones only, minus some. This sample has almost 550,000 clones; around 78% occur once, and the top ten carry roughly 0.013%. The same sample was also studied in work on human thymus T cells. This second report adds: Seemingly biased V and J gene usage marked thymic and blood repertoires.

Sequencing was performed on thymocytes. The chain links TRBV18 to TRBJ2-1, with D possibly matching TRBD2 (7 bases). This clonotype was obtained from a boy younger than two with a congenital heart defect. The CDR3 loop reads CASSRLGGPTYNEQFF. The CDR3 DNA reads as TGTGCCAGCTCACGGTTGGGGGGGCCAACCTACAATGAGCAGTTCTTC.